A single T cell receptor beta chain is shown here with its context. The germline gives CDR1 SEHNR, CDR2 FQNEAQ (reference sequence). V dropped 1 base and J dropped 6; count of bases not matched to a gene: 6. CDR3 length equals 14 residues. The record originates from a study of blood T cell repertoires in COVID-19. TCRdb keeps only in-frame clones here, not all; method: immunoSEQ multiplex PCR. The sample lists around 450,000 clones; around nine tenths were seen once. This TCR came from a woman in her thirties with acute or convalescent COVID-19. The chain joins TRBV7-9 to TRBJ2-7; 7 nucleotides align to TRBD1. Sequencing was performed on peripheral blood. CDR3 sequence: CASSLGFGTAEQYF. The CDR3 DNA reads as TGTGCCAGCAGCTTAGGGTTTGGGACAGCCGAGCAGTACTTC.